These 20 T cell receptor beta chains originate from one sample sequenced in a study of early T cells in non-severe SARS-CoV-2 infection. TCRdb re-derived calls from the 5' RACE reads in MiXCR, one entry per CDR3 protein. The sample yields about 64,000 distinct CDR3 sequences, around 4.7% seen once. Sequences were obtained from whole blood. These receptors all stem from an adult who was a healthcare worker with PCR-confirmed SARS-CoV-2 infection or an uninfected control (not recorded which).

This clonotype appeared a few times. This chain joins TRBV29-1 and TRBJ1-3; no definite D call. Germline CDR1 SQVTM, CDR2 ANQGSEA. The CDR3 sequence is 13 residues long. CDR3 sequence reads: CAALGSSGNTIYF. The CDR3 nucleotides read TGCGCTGCCCTAGGAAGCTCTGGAAACACCATATATTTT.

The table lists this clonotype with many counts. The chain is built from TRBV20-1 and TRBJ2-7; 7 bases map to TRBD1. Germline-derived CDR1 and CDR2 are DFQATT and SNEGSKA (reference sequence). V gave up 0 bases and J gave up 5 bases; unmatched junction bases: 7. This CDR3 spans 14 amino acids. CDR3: CSARDPSTGNEQYF. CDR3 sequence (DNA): TGCAGTGCTAGAGATCCCTCGACAGGGAACGAGCAGTACTTC.

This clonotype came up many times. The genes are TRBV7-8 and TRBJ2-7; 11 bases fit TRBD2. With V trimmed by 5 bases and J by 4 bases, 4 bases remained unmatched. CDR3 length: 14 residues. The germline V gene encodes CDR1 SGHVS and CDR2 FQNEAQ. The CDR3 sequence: CASSQTSGGYEQYF. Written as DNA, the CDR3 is TGTGCCAGCAGCCAAACTAGCGGGGGTTACGAGCAGTACTTC. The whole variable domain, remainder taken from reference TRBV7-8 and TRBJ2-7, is GAGVSQSPRYKVAKRGQDVALRCDPISGHVSLFWYQQALGQGPEFLTYFQNEAQLDKSGLPSDRFFAERPEGSVSTLKIQRTQQEDSAVYLCASSQTSGGYEQYFGPGTRLTVT.

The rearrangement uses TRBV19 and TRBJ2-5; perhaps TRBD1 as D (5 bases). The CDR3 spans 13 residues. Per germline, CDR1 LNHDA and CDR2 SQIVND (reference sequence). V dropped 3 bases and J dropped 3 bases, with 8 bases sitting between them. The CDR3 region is CASSISREETQYF. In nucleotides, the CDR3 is TGTGCCAGTAGTATCTCCAGGGAAGAGACCCAGTACTTC.

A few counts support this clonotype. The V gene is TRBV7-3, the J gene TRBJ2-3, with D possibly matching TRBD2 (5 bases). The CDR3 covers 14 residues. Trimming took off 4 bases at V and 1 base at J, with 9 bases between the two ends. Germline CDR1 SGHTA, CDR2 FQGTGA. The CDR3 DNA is TGTGCCAGCAGCTCAGGACTCCGCACAGATACGCAGTATTTT. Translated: CASSSGLRTDTQYF. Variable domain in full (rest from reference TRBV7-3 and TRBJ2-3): GAGVSQTPSNKVTEKGKYVELRCDPISGHTALYWYRQSLGQGPEFLIYFQGTGAADDSGLPNDRFFAVRPEGSVSTLKIQRTERGDSAVYLCASSSGLRTDTQYFGPGTRLTVL.

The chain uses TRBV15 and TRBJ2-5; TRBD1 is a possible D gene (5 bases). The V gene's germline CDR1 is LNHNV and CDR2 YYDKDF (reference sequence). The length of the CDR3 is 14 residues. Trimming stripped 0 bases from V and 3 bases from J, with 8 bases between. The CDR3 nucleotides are TGTGCCACCAGCAGAGAAGGGGTCGAAGAGACCCAGTACTTC. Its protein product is CATSREGVEETQYF.

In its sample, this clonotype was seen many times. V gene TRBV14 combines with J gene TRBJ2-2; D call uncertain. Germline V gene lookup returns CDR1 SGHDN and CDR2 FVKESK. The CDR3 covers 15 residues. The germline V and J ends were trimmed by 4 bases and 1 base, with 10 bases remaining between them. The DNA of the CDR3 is TGTGCCAGCAGCCTCCGGACGGGGAACACCGGGGAGCTGTTTTTT. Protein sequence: CASSLRTGNTGELFF.

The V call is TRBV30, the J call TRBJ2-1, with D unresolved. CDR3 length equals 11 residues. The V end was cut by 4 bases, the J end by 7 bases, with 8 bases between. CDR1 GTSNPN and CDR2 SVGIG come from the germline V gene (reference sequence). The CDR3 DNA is TGTGCCTGGAATACCCAAAATGAGCAGTTCTTC. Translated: CAWNTQNEQFF.

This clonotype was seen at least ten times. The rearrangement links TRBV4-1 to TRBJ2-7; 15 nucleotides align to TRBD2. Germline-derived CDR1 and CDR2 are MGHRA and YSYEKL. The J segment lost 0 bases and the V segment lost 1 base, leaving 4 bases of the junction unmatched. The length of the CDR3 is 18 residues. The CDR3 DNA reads TGCGCCAGCAGCCAAGCCGGACTAGCGGGAGGGCCCTCCTACGAGCAGTACTTC. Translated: CASSQAGLAGGPSYEQYF.

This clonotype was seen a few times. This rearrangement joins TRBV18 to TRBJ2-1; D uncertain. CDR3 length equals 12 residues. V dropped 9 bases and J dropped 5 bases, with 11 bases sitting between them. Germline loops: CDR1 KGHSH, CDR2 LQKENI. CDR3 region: CASSGQNNEQFF. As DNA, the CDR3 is TGTGCCAGTTCGGGCCAAAACAATGAGCAGTTCTTC.

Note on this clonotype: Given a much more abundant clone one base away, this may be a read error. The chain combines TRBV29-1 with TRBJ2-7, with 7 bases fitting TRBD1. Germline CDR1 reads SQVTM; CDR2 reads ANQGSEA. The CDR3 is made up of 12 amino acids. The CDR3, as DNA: TGCGGCGCCCGGACAGGCACAAGGGAGCAGTACTTC. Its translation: CGARTGTREQYF.

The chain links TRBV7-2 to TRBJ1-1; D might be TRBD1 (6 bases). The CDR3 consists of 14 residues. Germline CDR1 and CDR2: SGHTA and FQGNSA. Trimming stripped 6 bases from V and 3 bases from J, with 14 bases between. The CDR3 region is CASRWQGRDTEAFF. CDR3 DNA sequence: TGTGCCAGCAGGTGGCAGGGGAGGGACACTGAAGCTTTCTTT.

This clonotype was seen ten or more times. CDR3 protein: CASRFTDRVDYGYTF. For the CDR3, the DNA is TGCGCCAGCAGATTTACCGACAGGGTCGACTATGGCTACACCTTC. The chain carries TRBV4-1 and TRBJ1-2; 7 nucleotides agree with TRBD1. The length of the CDR3 is 15 residues. CDR1 and CDR2 (germline): MGHRA, YSYEKL. With 6 bases clipped from V and 3 bases from J, the junction kept 10 bases outside the gene matches.

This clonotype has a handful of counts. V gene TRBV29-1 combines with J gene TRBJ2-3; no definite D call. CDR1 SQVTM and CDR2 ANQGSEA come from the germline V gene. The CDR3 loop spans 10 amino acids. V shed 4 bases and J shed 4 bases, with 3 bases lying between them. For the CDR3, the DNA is TGCAGCGTTGGACCAGATACGCAGTATTTT. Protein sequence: CSVGPDTQYF.

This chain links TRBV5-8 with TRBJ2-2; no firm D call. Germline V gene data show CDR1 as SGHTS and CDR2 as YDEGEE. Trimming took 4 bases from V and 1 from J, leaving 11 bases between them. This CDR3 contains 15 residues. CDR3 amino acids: CASSRPSWNTGELFF. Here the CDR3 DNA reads TGTGCCAGCAGCCGGCCCAGTTGGAACACCGGGGAGCTGTTTTTT.

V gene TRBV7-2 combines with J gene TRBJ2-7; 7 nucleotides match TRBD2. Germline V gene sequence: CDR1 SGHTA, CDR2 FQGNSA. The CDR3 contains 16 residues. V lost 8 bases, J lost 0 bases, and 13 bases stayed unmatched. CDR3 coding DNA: TGTGCCAGCGCAACCCGGATCGGCGGGAGCTCCTACGAGCAGTACTTC. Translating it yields CASATRIGGSSYEQYF.

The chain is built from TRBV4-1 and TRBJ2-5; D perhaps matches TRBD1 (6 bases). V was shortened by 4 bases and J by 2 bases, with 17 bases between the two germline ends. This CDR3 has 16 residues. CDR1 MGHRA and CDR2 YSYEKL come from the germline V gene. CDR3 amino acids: CASSLKGVAEQETQYF. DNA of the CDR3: TGCGCCAGCAGCCTCAAGGGGGTGGCGGAACAAGAGACCCAGTACTTC.

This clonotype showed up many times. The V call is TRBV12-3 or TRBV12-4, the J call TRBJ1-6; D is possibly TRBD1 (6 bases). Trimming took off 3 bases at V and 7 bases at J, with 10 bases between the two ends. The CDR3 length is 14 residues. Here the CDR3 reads CASSFRTENSPLHF. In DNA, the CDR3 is TGTGCCAGCAGTTTCAGGACAGAGAATTCACCCCTCCACTTT.

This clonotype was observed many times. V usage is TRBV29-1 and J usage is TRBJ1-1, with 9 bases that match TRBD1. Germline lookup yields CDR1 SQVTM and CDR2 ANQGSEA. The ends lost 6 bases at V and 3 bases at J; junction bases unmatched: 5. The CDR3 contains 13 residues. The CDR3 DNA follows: TGCAGCGTGGGACAGGGAACTGACACTGAAGCTTTCTTT. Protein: CSVGQGTDTEAFF.

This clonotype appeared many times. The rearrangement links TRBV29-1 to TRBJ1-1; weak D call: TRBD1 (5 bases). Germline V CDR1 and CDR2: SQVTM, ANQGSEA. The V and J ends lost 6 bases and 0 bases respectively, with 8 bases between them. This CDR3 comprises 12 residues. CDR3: CSVQELNTEAFF. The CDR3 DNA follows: TGCAGCGTACAGGAGCTGAACACTGAAGCTTTCTTT.